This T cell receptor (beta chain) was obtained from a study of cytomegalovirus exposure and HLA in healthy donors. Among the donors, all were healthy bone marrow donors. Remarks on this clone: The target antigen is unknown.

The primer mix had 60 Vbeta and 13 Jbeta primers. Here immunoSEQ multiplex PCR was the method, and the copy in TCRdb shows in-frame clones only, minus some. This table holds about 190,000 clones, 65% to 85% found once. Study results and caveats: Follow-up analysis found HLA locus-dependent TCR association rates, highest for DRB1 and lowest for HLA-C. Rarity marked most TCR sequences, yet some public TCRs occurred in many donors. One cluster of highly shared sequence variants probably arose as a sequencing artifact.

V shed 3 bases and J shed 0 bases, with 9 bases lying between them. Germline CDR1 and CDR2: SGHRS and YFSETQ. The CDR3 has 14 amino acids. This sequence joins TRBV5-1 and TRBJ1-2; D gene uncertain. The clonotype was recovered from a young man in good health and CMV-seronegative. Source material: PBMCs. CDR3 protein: CASSSSDSNYGYTF. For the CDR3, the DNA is TGCGCCAGCAGCTCGTCAGACTCTAACTATGGCTACACCTTC.